This entry lists 5 T cell receptor beta chains sequenced from one sample in a study of shared clonotypes between healthy human individuals. CD45RO-negative, CCR7-selected cells formed the naive CD8 fraction, which excluded terminally differentiated effector memory CD45RA+ cells. The protocol was immunoSEQ multiplex PCR, while the TCRdb copy is restricted to in-frame clones and leaves out a portion. The sample shows about 580,000 clones, roughly 98% of them seen only once. Sequencing was carried out using naive CD8+ T cells sorted from blood. These receptor sequences come from a man aged 25-40 years in good health.

The chain is built from TRBV5-1 and TRBJ2-7; TRBD2 matches at 12 bases. CDR3 length: 19 residues. Trimming took 3 bases from V and 1 from J; bases not matched to a gene: 14. Germline V lookup: CDR1 SGHRS, CDR2 YFSETQ. CDR3 loop: CASSSLGVTSGRQSYEQYF. The CDR3 DNA reads TGCGCCAGCAGCTCCTTGGGGGTTACTAGCGGGAGGCAATCCTACGAGCAGTACTTC.

This chain links TRBV27 with TRBJ1-2, with unresolved D. From germline, CDR1 is MNHEY and CDR2 SMNVEV (reference sequence). CDR3 length: 13 amino acids. V was shortened by 3 bases and J by 2 bases, with 7 bases between the two germline ends. The CDR3 loop is CASSFFKNYGYTF. DNA of the CDR3: TGTGCCAGCAGTTTCTTCAAAAACTATGGCTACACCTTC.

The chain is built from TRBV6-4 and TRBJ1-1; TRBD1 agrees at 7 bases. The CDR3 loop spans 14 amino acids. Germline V gives CDR1 MRHNA, CDR2 SNTAGT. V trimming: 6 bases; J trimming: 3 bases; junction bases outside the gene matches: 7. In DNA, the CDR3 is TGTGCCAGCAGAGAAGGGGGCTCCGACACTGAAGCTTTCTTT. Translating gives CASREGGSDTEAFF.

This clone is a singleton in its sample. The chain recombines TRBV29-1 with TRBJ1-4; D ambiguous. Germline CDR1 and CDR2: SQVTM and ANQGSEA. The CDR3 is 11 amino acids. CDR3 nucleotides: TGCAGTGCTTGGGGTAATGAAAAACTGTTTTTT. This encodes CSAWGNEKLFF. The entire variable domain, with the rest obtained from reference TRBV29-1 and TRBJ1-4, is as follows: SAVISQKPSRDICQRGTSLTIQCQVDSQVTMMFWYRQQPGQSLTLIATANQGSEATYESGFVIDKFPISRPNLTFSTLTVSNMSPEDSSIYLCSAWGNEKLFFGSGTQLSVL.

J is TRBJ2-5 and V is TRBV7-8; D unresolved. The CDR3 consists of 14 residues. V lost 2 bases and J lost 5, with 12 bases in between. Germline V gives CDR1 SGHVS, CDR2 FQNEAQ. The CDR3 DNA follows: TGTGCCAGCAGCTTACTGGAGATGCGGGAGACCCAGTACTTC. This translates into CASSLLEMRETQYF.